This T cell receptor beta chain was sequenced for a study of tumor-infiltrating lymphocytes in primary liver carcinoma. Turning to this clonotype: Sequence at one end of the junction differs from germline and may be a read error.

Production of TCR beta cDNA used approximately 480 ng total RNA together with a constant-region primer. Nested multiplex PCR, run for three rounds with slightly modified ARM-PCR, yielded TCR beta libraries. Use of TRBV1-TRBV30 forward primers with a C-beta reverse primer characterized the first two PCR rounds, which lasted approximately 11 cycles each. TCRdb called the multiplex PCR reads again in MiXCR, with one record for every CDR3 protein. The table includes approximately 340,000 distinct CDR3 sequences, roughly two thirds detected once. Germline V gene lookup returns CDR1 MNHNS and CDR2 SASEGT. This CDR3 region has 15 residues. Blood RNA was derived from unsorted whole blood, and germline DNA was extracted too.

The TCR was taken from a middle-aged man with primary liver carcinoma and hepatitis B virus infection. Sequenced input: peripheral blood. This rearrangement joins TRBV6-1 to TRBJ2-3, with TRBD1 matching 8 bases. The CDR3 spells CVSSEETGGTDTQYF. The DNA of the CDR3 is TGTGTCAGCAGTGAAGAGACAGGGGGCACAGATACGCAGTATTTT.